This T cell receptor (beta chain) originates from a study of shared clonotypes between healthy human individuals. The data were produced by immunoSEQ multiplex PCR, yet TCRdb's version contains in-frame clones alone and is incomplete. The sample yields about 1.5 million clones, around 97% seen once. Germline values: CDR1 MNHEY, CDR2 SVGAGI. V lost 7 bases, J lost 6 bases, and 1 base stayed unmatched. CDR3 length: 11 amino acids. The sequenced sample was naive CD4+ T cells sorted from blood. Subset of the sample: CD45RA+ positively selected. The source is a man under 40 in good health. This chain joins TRBV6-5 and TRBJ2-7, with 9 bases lining up with TRBD2. The CDR3 nucleotides read TGTGCCAGCATGCGGGGGGGCGAGCAGTACTTC. It encodes CASMRGGEQYF.